This TCR beta chain was profiled in a study of shared clonotypes between healthy human individuals. About this clone itself: Its matching antigen is unknown.

The CDR3 is made up of 15 amino acids. With 4 bases clipped from V and 5 bases from J, the junction kept 6 bases outside the gene matches. Germline lookup yields CDR1 LNHDA and CDR2 SQIVND (reference sequence). Per the original data handling: As immunoSEQ supplied junction-only sequences (without quality scores), filtering differed. Produced via immunoSEQ multiplex PCR; TCRdb's table is partial and in-frame only. V and J calls and clone size follow that table, whereas D and trimming were derived from the DNA. The table includes roughly 2,000,000 clones, about 95% detected once. CD45RO negativity and positive selection for CCR7 defined naive CD8 cells, a population that excluded terminally differentiated effector memory CD45RA+ cells. Study-level points and caveats: Generally, naive subsets came out with larger estimated richness than memory subsets. A handful of donors shared around 5% of their naive CD4 clonotypes.

This rearrangement joins TRBV19 to TRBJ2-2; 8 bases align to TRBD1. This sequence was found in a man aged 18 to 30 in good health. Sequenced sample: naive CD8+ T cells sorted from blood. CDR3 sequence: CASSTWTGLTGELFF. DNA for the CDR3: TGTGCCAGTAGTACATGGACAGGGCTAACCGGGGAGCTGTTTTTT.